A selection of T cell receptor beta chains follows, all from one sample in a study of blood T cells in healthy people across ages. Via MiXCR, TCRdb re-called the 5' RACE reads, giving one row per CDR3 protein. Of about a million distinct CDR3 sequences in the sample, roughly two fifths were seen once. The sample consisted of blood. The receptors shown here come from a man younger than 35 in good health. Each CDR3 is given with its conserved first and last residue. The D gene is left open where the match is weak. Clone size is not always given. Where it is, it says once, few, many or a class for expanded clones.

j_call clone_size d_call v_call cdr3_aa cdr3_nt
TRBJ1-1 . TRBD1 TRBV7-9 CASTGTVVMNTEAFF TGTGCCAGCACCGGGACAGTCGTAATGAACACTGAAGCTTTCTTT
TRBJ1-5 . . TRBV10-3 CAISEGTEANQPQHF TGTGCCATCAGTGAGGGGACGGAAGCCAATCAGCCCCAGCATTTT
TRBJ2-7 few . TRBV20-1 CSARVIGVFYEQYF TGCAGTGCTAGAGTAATCGGCGTTTTCTACGAGCAGTACTTC
TRBJ2-7 few . TRBV7-2 CASSLVGREQYF TGTGCCAGCAGCTTAGTGGGGCGCGAGCAGTACTTC
TRBJ1-2 . TRBD1 TRBV19 CASKPGQGLSGYGYTF TGTGCCAGTAAACCGGGACAGGGGCTCTCGGGCTATGGCTACACCTTC
TRBJ1-1 . . TRBV20-1 CSASRGVNTEAFF TGCAGTGCTAGTAGGGGCGTGAACACTGAAGCTTTCTTT
TRBJ2-5 few . TRBV18 CASSPLADPRETQYF TGTGCCAGCTCACCACTAGCGGACCCGAGGGAGACCCAGTACTTC
TRBJ1-1 . . TRBV4-1 CASSQVGQLNTEAFF TGCGCCAGCAGCCAAGTTGGACAACTGAACACTGAAGCTTTCTTT
TRBJ2-3 few . TRBV20-1 CSGISPRGTDTQYF TGCAGTGGAATCTCCCCCCGGGGCACAGATACGCAGTATTTT
TRBJ2-7 . . TRBV6-1 CASSERDRPYEQYF TGTGCCAGCAGTGAAAGAGACAGACCATACGAGCAGTACTTC
TRBJ1-5 . TRBD1 TRBV7-2 CASSLWGRDRVLLDQPQHF TGTGCCAGCAGCCTCTGGGGTCGGGACAGGGTTCTTTTGGATCAGCCCCAGCATTTT
TRBJ1-6 . TRBD1 TRBV7-2 CASSKDRGQASPLHF TGTGCCAGCAGCAAGGACAGGGGGCAGGCTTCACCCCTCCACTTT
TRBJ1-2 . . TRBV28 CASSPFGYGYTF TGTGCCAGCAGTCCTTTTGGCTATGGCTACACCTTC
TRBJ2-5 . . TRBV7-2 CASSLAGGKETQYF TGTGCCAGCAGCTTAGCTGGGGGCAAAGAGACCCAGTACTTC